The clone carrying this T cell receptor (beta chain) showed up many times. TCRdb reprocessed the 5' RACE reads via MiXCR and lists one record per CDR3 protein. In the table there are roughly 39,000 distinct CDR3 sequences, more than 4.5% of which are singletons. This CDR3 is 13 amino acids long. Trimming removed 0 bases from V and 4 bases from J, with 7 bases in between. CDR1 and CDR2 from the germline V gene are LGHDT and YNNKEL (reference sequence). This entry is derived from a study of neurological immune-mediated disorders. The material sequenced was CD4+ T cells from blood. This receptor was taken from a young man in good health. The V call is TRBV3-1, the J call TRBJ2-7; D unclear. The DNA of the CDR3 is TGTGCCAGCAGCCAAGATCTCCCATACGAGCAGTACTTC. This translates into CASSQDLPYEQYF.